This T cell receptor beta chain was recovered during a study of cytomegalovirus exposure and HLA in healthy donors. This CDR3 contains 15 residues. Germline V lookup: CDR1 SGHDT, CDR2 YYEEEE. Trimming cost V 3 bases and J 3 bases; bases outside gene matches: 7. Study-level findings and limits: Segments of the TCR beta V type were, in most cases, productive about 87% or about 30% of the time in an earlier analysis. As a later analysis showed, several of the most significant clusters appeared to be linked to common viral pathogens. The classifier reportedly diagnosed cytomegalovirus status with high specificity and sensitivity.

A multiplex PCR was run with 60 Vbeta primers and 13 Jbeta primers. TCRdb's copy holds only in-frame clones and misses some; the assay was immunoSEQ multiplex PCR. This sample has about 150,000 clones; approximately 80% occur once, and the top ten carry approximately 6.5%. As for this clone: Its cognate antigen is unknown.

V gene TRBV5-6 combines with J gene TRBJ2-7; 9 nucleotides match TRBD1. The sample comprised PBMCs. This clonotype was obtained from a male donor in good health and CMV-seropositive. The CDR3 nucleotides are TGTGCCAGCAGCTACATCGGACAGGGGAGCTACGAGCAGTACTTC. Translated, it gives CASSYIGQGSYEQYF. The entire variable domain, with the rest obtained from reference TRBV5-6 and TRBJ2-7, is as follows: DAGVTQSPTHLIKTRGQQVTLRCSPKSGHDTVSWYQQALGQGPQFIFQYYEEEERQRGNFPDRFSGHQFPNYSSELNVNALLLGDSALYLCASSYIGQGSYEQYFGPGTRLTVT.